The sequence of this TCR beta chain was determined in a study of blood T cells in healthy people across ages. Study results and caveats: Donors of long life had a larger count of naive CD4+ cells and greater diversity than aged donors.

Extractions gave at least 5.5 micrograms of total RNA per sample. Sample-barcoded 5' priming and a J-beta primer mix drove a second PCR of about 6 to 12 cycles. TCRdb re-called the 5' RACE reads through MiXCR, storing one row per CDR3 protein. The sample has over 450,000 distinct CDR3 sequences, about 24% seen once. This clonotype was picked up a small number of times. The antigen is not known. The CDR3 covers 16 residues. Germline CDR1 SQVTM, CDR2 ANQGSEA. With V trimmed by 0 bases and J by 2 bases, 6 bases remained unmatched. These data also formed part of another study, on T cells of mothers and their children.

The TCR was taken from a boy aged 5-17 years in good health. Specimen: blood. The gene calls are TRBV29-1 and TRBJ2-1; 8 positions match TRBD2. The CDR3 reads CSVEEVTSGTYNEQFF. The CDR3 coding sequence is TGCAGCGTTGAAGAAGTAACTAGCGGAACCTACAATGAGCAGTTCTTC.